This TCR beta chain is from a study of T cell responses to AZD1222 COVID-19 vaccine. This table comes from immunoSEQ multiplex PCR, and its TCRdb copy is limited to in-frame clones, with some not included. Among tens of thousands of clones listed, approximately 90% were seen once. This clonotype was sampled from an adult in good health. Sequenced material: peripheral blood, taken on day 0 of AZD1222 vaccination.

CDR3 nucleotides: TGCGCCAGCAGTGATCAGGGGAGGGATAATTCACCCCTCCACTTT. It yields the protein CASSDQGRDNSPLHF. The V call is TRBV10-2, the J call TRBJ1-6; weak D call: TRBD1 (6 bases). The CDR3 consists of 15 residues. Germline loops: CDR1 WSHSY, CDR2 SAAADI. V shed 3 bases and J shed 5 bases, with 11 bases lying between them.